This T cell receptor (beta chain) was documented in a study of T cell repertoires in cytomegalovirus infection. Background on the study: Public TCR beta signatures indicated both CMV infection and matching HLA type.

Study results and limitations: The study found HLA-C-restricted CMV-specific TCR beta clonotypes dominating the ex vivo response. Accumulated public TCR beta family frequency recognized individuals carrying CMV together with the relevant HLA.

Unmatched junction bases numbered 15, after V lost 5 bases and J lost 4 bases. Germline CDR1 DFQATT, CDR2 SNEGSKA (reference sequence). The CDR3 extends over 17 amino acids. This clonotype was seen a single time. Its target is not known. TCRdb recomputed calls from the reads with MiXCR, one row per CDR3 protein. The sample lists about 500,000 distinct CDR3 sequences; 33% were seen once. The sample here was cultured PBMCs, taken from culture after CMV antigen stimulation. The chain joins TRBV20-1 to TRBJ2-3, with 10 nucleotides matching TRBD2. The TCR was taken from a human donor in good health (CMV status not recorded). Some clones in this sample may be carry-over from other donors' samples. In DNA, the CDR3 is TGCAGTGCTGCCAGTACGTCTAGCGGGAGTTTGGCAGATACGCAGTATTTT. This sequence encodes CSAASTSSGSLADTQYF.